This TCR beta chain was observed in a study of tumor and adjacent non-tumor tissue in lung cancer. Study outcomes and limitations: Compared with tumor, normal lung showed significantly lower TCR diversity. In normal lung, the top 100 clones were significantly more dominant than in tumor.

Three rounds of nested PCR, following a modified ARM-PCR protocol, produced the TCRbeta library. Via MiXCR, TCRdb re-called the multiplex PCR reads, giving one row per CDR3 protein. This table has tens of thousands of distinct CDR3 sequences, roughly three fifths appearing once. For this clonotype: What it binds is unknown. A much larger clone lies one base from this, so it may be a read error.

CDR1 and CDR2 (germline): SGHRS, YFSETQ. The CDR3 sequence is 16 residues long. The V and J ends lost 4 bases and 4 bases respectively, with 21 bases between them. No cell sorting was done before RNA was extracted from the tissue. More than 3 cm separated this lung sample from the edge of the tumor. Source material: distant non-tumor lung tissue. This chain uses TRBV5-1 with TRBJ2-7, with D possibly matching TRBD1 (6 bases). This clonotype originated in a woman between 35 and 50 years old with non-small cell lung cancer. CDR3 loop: CASSPGQTIQAYEQYF. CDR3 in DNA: TGCGCCAGCAGCCCCGGACAGACCATACAAGCATACGAGCAGTACTTC.